The 12 T cell receptor beta chains in this list originate from one sample, sequenced in a study of cytomegalovirus exposure and HLA in healthy donors. Assay used: immunoSEQ multiplex PCR; TCRdb lists only in-frame clones, some missing. The sample has fewer than 200,000 clones; 95% to 96% are singletons. Sequenced input: PBMCs. Source of these receptors: a woman between 18 and 30 years old in good health and CMV-seronegative.

The V and J genes are TRBV9 and TRBJ1-2, with D possibly matching TRBD1 (5 bases). Germline CDR1 is SGDLS and CDR2 is YYNGEE. This CDR3 spans 13 amino acids. Trimming took 4 bases from V and 9 from J, leaving 16 bases between them. For the CDR3, the DNA is TGTGCCAGCAGCTCCGAAGGGCAGGGTAGCTACACCTTC. Its protein product is CASSSEGQGSYTF.

The chain combines TRBV5-4 with TRBJ2-5, with D uncertain. V lost 9 bases and J 2 bases, leaving 17 bases between the germline ends. The CDR3 runs 14 residues. Germline V gene lookup returns CDR1 SGHNT and CDR2 YYREEE (reference sequence). CDR3 amino acids: CAIPNPAGQETQYF. The DNA for the CDR3 is TGTGCCATTCCAAACCCAGCAGGACAAGAGACCCAGTACTTC.

The chain recombines TRBV11-3 with TRBJ2-7, with D possibly matching TRBD1 (7 bases). The CDR3 contains 12 residues. From germline, CDR1 is SGHNT and CDR2 YENEEA. V was clipped by 6 bases and J by 6 bases, with 12 bases between them. This CDR3 reads CASSFQGGEQYF. The CDR3 nucleotides read TGTGCCAGCAGTTTCCAGGGGGGCGAGCAGTACTTC.

This clone showed up just once. The DNA for the CDR3 is TGTGCCAGCAGCTTGGATTTACTAGCTAACTATGGCTACACCTTC. It translates to CASSLDLLANYGYTF. This chain joins TRBV5-4 and TRBJ1-2; D unresolved. The V end was cut by 0 bases, the J end by 0 bases, with 9 bases between. The CDR3 sequence is 15 residues long. Per germline, CDR1 SGHNT and CDR2 YYREEE (reference sequence).

The chain is built from TRBV14 and TRBJ2-1, with D hard to call. V was trimmed by 0 bases and J by 10 bases, leaving 13 bases between them. The germline CDR1 and CDR2 sequences are SGHDN and FVKESK. The CDR3 covers 14 residues. Here the CDR3 reads CASSQDQSLREQFF. CDR3 coding DNA: TGTGCCAGCAGCCAAGATCAGTCGCTGAGGGAGCAGTTCTTC. Variable domain in full (rest from reference TRBV14 and TRBJ2-1): EAGVTQFPSHSVIEKGQTVTLRCDPISGHDNLYWYRRVMGKEIKFLLHFVKESKQDESGMPNNRFLAERTGGTYSTLKVQPAELEDSGVYFCASSQDQSLREQFFGPGTRLTVL.

The table lists this clone with a count of one. V usage is TRBV5-1 and J usage is TRBJ2-5; D unclear. V lost 0 bases and J lost 5, with 5 bases in between. The germline gives CDR1 SGHRS, CDR2 YFSETQ. The CDR3 extends over 12 amino acids. CDR3 region: CASSLAFETQYF. In nucleotides, the CDR3 is TGCGCCAGCAGCTTGGCTTTTGAGACCCAGTACTTC.

The rearrangement links TRBV7-2 to TRBJ1-2; TRBD1 matches at 9 bases. The CDR3 extends over 14 amino acids. The V gene's germline CDR1 is SGHTA and CDR2 FQGNSA. The V segment lost 5 bases and the J segment 8 bases; nucleotides outside the gene matches: 9. The CDR3 protein is CASSPVTGGSGYTF. In DNA, the CDR3 is TGTGCCAGCAGCCCTGTGACAGGGGGGTCGGGCTACACCTTC.

This clone was observed a handful of times. The chain links TRBV4-3 to TRBJ1-2; perhaps TRBD1 as D (6 bases). Germline loops: CDR1 LGHNA, CDR2 YSLEER. Trimming shortened V by 1 base and J by 0 bases, and 12 bases separated the two germline ends. The CDR3 length is 16 residues. For the CDR3, the DNA is TGCGCCAGCAGCCAAGTCCCAGGGGATTCTAACTATGGCTACACCTTC. It yields the protein CASSQVPGDSNYGYTF.

The chain carries TRBV4-3 and TRBJ2-3; D is perhaps TRBD1 (6 bases). Germline assignment: CDR1 LGHNA and CDR2 YSLEER. V lost 0 bases, J lost 0 bases, and 7 bases lay in between. This CDR3 comprises 15 residues. The CDR3 loop is CASSQEDRSTDTQYF. In DNA, the CDR3 is TGCGCCAGCAGCCAAGAAGACAGGAGCACAGATACGCAGTATTTT.

The chain joins TRBV6-4 to TRBJ1-2; 7 bases are a match to TRBD1. The germline gives CDR1 MRHNA, CDR2 SNTAGT. Trimming at V came to 4 bases and at J to 0 bases, leaving 8 bases not matched to a gene. The CDR3 extends over 16 amino acids. CDR3 loop: CASSAAQDRSNYGYTF. CDR3 DNA sequence: TGTGCCAGCAGTGCCGCCCAGGACAGGTCTAACTATGGCTACACCTTC.

This chain uses TRBV14 with TRBJ2-2; D is possibly TRBD1 (5 bases). Trimming pared 4 bases from V and 1 base from J, leaving 7 bases between. In germline, CDR1 is SGHDN, CDR2 FVKESK. CDR3 length equals 14 residues. The CDR3 nucleotides read TGTGCCAGCAGCCGAACAGGGAACACCGGGGAGCTGTTTTTT. The encoded protein is CASSRTGNTGELFF.

The V gene is TRBV10-3, the J gene TRBJ2-1, with TRBD1 matching over 10 bases. CDR3 length: 14 amino acids. Germline-derived CDR1 and CDR2 are ENHRY and SYGVKD. V dropped 5 bases and J dropped 6; count of bases not matched to a gene: 4. The CDR3: CAISRQGAGNEQFF. CDR3 nucleotide sequence: TGTGCCATCAGTCGACAGGGGGCAGGCAATGAGCAGTTCTTC.